This TCR beta chain was captured in a study of T-cell reconstitution after alpha-beta-depleted transplantation in children. Overall study findings and caveats: The study reportedly traced alpha-beta T cells about two months after transplant to several hundred expanded graft clones. Some patients' high day-60 TCRbeta diversity was traced to surviving recipient T cells and thymic progenitors. Hyperexpanded clones declined; after one year, newly produced T cells mostly supplied diversity.

TCRbeta library construction was performed incorporating unique molecular identifiers. TCRdb called the PCR reads again in MiXCR, with one record for every CDR3 protein. The sample holds 500,000 to 750,000 distinct CDR3 sequences; roughly 30% are singletons and the top ten take 35% to 40%. In regard to this clonotype: Antigen unknown.

The CDR3 has 12 amino acids. With 2 bases removed from V and 6 bases from J, the gap between germline ends came to 10 bases. The V gene's germline CDR1 is DFQATT and CDR2 SNEGSKA (reference sequence). This rearrangement joins TRBV20-1 to TRBJ1-1; D ambiguous. This clonotype was obtained from a boy in the first two years of life with Wiskott-Aldrich syndrome, due to receive a stem cell transplant. The input for sequencing was PBMCs, taken before TCRalphabeta/CD19-depleted stem cell transplant. CDR3 nucleotide sequence: TGCAGTGCTAGATCCGATAGCGCTGAAGCTTTCTTT. Translated: CSARSDSAEAFF.